The clone carrying this T cell receptor (beta chain) came up once. Its antigen is unidentified. This specimen comes from a study of shared clonotypes between healthy human individuals. The CDR3 runs 17 residues. Per the germline V gene, CDR1 is SGHRS and CDR2 is YFSETQ. With V trimmed by 0 bases and J by 4 bases, 7 bases remained unmatched. This table comes from immunoSEQ multiplex PCR, and its TCRdb copy is limited to in-frame clones, with some not included. This sample has some 2 million clones, with 95% found just once. Broader study findings: In contrast to clonotypes shared by all four donors, non-shared clonotypes had lower generation probabilities.

The genes are TRBV5-1 and TRBJ2-5; 12 bases are a match to TRBD2. The TCR originated in a man younger than 30 in good health. The sequencing input was naive CD4+ T cells sorted from blood. Subset given: CD45RA+ positively selected. The CDR3 loop reads CASSLGLAGDIGETQYF. The CDR3 coding sequence is TGCGCCAGCAGCTTGGGACTAGCGGGAGATATCGGAGAGACCCAGTACTTC.